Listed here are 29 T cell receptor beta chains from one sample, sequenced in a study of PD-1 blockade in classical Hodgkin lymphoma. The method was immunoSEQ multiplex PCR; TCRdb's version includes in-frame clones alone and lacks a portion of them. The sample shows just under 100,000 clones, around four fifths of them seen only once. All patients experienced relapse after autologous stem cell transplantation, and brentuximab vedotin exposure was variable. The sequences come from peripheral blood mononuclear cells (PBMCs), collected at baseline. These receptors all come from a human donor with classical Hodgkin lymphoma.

The CDR3 region is CASSLSGGTTEAFF. The CDR3 bases are TGTGCCAGCAGTTTATCGGGTGGGACCACTGAAGCTTTCTTT. The chain has TRBV28 and TRBJ1-1; TRBD1 is a possible D gene (5 bases). This CDR3 has 14 amino acids. V was shortened by 1 base and J by 4 bases, with 10 bases between the two germline ends. From germline, CDR1 is MDHEN and CDR2 SYDVKM.

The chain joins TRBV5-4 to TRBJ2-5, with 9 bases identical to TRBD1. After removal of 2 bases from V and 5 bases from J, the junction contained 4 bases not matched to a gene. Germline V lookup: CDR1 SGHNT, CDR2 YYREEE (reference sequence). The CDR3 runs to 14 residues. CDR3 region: CASSLTGGRETQYF. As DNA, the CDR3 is TGTGCCAGCAGCTTAACAGGGGGCCGGGAGACCCAGTACTTC.

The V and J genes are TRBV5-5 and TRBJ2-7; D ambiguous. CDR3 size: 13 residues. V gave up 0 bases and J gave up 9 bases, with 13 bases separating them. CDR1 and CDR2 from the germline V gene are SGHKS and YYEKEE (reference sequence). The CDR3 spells CASSLGLTSVQYF. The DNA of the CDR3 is TGTGCCAGCAGCTTGGGTCTAACTTCGGTGCAGTACTTC.

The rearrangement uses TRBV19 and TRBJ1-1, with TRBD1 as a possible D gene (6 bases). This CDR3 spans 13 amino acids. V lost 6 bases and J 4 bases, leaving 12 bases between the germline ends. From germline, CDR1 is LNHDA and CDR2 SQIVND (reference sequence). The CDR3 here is CASSLTGTTEAFF. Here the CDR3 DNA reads TGTGCCAGTAGCCTCACAGGGACCACTGAAGCTTTCTTT.

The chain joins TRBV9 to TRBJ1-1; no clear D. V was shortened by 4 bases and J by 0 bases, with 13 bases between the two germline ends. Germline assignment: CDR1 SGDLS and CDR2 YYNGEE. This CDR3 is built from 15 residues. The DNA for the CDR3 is TGTGCCAGCAGCATGGACGGGATAATGAACACTGAAGCTTTCTTT. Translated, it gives CASSMDGIMNTEAFF.

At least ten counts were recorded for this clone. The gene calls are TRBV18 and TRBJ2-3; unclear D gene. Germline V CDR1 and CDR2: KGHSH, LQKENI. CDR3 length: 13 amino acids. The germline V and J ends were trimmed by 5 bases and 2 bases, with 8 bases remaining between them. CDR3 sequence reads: CASSGETTDTQYF. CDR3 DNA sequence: TGTGCCAGCTCAGGGGAAACCACAGATACGCAGTATTTT.

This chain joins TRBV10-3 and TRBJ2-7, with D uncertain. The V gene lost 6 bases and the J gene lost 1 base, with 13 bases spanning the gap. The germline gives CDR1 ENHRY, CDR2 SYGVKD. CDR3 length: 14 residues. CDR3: CAISPRGSSYEQYF. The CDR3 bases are TGTGCCATCAGCCCAAGAGGCAGTTCCTACGAGCAGTACTTC.

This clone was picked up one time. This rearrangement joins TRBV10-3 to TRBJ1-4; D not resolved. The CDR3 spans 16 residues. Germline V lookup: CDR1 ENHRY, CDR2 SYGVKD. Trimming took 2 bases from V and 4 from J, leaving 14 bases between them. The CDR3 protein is CAISESQAAGNEKLFF. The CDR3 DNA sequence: TGTGCCATCAGTGAGAGCCAGGCGGCGGGTAATGAAAAACTGTTTTTT.

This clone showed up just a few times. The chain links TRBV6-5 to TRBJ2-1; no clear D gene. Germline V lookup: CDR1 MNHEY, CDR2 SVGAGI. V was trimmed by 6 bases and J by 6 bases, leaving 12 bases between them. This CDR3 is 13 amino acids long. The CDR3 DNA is TGTGCCAGCAGCCTCGCTATTAGCAATGAGCAGTTCTTC. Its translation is CASSLAISNEQFF.

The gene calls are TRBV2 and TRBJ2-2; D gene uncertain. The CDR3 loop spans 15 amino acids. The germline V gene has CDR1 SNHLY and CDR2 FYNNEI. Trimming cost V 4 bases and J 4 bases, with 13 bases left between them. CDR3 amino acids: CASSGRRLATGELFF. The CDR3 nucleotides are TGTGCCAGCAGTGGGCGACGGCTGGCCACCGGGGAGCTGTTTTTT.

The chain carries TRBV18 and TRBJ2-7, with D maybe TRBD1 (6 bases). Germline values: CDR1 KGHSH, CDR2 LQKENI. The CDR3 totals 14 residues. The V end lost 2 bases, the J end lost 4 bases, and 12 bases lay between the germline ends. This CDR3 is CASSPETGGYEQYF. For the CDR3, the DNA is TGTGCCAGCTCACCAGAGACAGGAGGATACGAGCAGTACTTC.

CDR3 amino acids: CAISGHENTEAFF. The DNA of the CDR3 is TGTGCCATCAGTGGGCACGAGAACACTGAAGCTTTCTTT. The chain employs TRBV10-3 and TRBJ1-1; D unclear. Germline CDR1 reads ENHRY; CDR2 reads SYGVKD. The CDR3 contains 13 residues. V was clipped by 4 bases and J by 1 base, with 7 bases between them.

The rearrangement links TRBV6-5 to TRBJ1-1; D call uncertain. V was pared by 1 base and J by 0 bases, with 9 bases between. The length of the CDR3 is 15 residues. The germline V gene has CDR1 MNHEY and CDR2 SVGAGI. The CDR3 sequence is CASSYWGAMNTEAFF. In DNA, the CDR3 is TGTGCCAGCAGTTACTGGGGAGCTATGAACACTGAAGCTTTCTTT.

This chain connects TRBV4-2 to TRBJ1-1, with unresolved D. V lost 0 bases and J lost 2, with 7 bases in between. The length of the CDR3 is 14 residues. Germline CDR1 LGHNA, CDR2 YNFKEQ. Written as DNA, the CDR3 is TGTGCCAGCAGCCAAGATCCAGCAAACACTGAAGCTTTCTTT. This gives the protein CASSQDPANTEAFF.

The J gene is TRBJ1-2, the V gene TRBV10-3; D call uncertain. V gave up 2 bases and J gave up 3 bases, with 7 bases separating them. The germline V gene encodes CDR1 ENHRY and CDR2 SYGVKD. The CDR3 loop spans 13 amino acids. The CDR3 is CAISEAPDYGYTF. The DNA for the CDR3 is TGTGCCATCAGTGAGGCTCCGGACTATGGCTACACCTTC.

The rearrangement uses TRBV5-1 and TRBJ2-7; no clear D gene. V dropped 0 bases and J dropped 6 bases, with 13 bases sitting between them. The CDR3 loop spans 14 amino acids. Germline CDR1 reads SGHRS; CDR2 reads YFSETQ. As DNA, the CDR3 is TGCGCCAGCAGCTTGGCCAGTCCGATACTCGAGCAGTACTTC. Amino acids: CASSLASPILEQYF. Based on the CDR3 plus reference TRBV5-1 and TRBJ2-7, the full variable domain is KAGVTQTPRYLIKTRGQQVTLSCSPISGHRSVSWYQQTPGQGLQFLFEYFSETQRNKGNFPGRFSGRQFSNSRSEMNVSTLELGDSALYLCASSLASPILEQYFGPGTRLTVT.

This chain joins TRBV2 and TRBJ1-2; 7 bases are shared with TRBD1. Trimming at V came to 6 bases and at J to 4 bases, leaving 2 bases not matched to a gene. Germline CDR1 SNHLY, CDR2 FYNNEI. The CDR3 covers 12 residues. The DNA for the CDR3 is TGTGCCAGCAGGGGGGACAGCTATGGCTACACCTTC. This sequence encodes CASRGDSYGYTF. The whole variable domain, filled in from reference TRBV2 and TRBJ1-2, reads EPEVTQTPSHQVTQMGQEVILRCVPISNHLYFYWYRQILGQKVEFLVSFYNNEISEKSEIFDDQFSVERPDGSNFTLKIRSTKLEDSAMYFCASRGDSYGYTFGSGTRLTVV.

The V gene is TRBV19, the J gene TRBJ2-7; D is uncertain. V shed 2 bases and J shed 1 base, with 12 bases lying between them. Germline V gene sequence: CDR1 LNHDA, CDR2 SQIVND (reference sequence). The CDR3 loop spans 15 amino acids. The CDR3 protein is CASSISALQSYEQYF. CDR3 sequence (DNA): TGTGCCAGTAGTATAAGTGCGTTACAGTCCTACGAGCAGTACTTC.

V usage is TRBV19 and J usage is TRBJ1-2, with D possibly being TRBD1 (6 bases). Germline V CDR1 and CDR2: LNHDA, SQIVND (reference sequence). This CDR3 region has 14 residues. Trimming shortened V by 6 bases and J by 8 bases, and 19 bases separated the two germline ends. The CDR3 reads CASSRSGTRRGYTF. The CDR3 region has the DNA TGTGCCAGTAGCCGTTCCGGGACACGAAGGGGCTACACCTTC.

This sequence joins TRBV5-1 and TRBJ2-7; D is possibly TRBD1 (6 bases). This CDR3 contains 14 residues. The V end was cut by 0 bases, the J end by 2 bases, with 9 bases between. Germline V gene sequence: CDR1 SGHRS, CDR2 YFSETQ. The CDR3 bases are TGCGCCAGCAGCTTGGGGCAGGGGCCCTACGAGCAGTACTTC. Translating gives CASSLGQGPYEQYF.

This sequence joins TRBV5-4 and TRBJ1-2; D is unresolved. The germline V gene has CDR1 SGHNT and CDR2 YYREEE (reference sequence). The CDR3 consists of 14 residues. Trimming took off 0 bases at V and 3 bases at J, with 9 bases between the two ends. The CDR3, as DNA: TGTGCCAGCAGCTTGGAAGTACGAGACTATGGCTACACCTTC. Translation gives CASSLEVRDYGYTF.

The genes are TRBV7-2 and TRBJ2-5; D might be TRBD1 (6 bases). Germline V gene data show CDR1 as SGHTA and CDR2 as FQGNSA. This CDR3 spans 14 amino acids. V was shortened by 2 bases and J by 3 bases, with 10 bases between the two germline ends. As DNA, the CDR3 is TGTGCCAGCAGCTTATGGGCAGGGGAAGAGACCCAGTACTTC. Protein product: CASSLWAGEETQYF. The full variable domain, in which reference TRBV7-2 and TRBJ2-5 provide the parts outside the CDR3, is GAGVSQSPSNKVTEKGKDVELRCDPISGHTALYWYRQSLGQGLEFLIYFQGNSAPDKSGLPSDRFSAERTGGSVSTLTIQRTQQEDSAVYLCASSLWAGEETQYFGPGTRLLVL.

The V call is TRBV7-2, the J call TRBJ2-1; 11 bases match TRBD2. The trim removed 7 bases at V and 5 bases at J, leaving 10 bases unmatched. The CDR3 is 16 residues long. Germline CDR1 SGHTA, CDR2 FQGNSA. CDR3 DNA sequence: TGTGCCAGCAAACTAACCGGGACTAGCGGCCACAATGAGCAGTTCTTC. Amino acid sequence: CASKLTGTSGHNEQFF.

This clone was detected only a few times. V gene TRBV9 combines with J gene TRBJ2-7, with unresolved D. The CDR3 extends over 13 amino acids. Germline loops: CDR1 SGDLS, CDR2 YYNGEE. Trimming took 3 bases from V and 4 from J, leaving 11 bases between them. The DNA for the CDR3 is TGTGCCAGCAGCGCCGGGCCCGGGTACGAGCAGTACTTC. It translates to CASSAGPGYEQYF.

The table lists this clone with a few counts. The CDR3 nucleotides are TGTGCCAGCAGCGCCGCCCCGTGGAGTGAAAAACTGTTTTTT. Translation gives CASSAAPWSEKLFF. The chain uses TRBV5-8 and TRBJ1-4; no clear D. Between the trimmed V and J ends, which lost 4 bases and 7 bases, there was a span of 14 bases. The V gene's germline CDR1 is SGHTS and CDR2 YDEGEE. This CDR3 has 14 amino acids.

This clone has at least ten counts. DNA for the CDR3: TGTGCCAGCAGCTTGTACAAGAACACTGAAGCTTTCTTT. Translating gives CASSLYKNTEAFF. The chain carries TRBV7-3 and TRBJ1-1; D unresolved. The V gene's germline CDR1 is SGHTA and CDR2 FQGTGA. Trimming cost V 3 bases and J 1 base, with 6 bases left between them. This CDR3 has 13 residues.

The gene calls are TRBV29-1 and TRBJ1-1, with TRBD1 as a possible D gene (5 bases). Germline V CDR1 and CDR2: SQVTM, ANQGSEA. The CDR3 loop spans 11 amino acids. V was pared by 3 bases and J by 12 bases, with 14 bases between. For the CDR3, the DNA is TGCAGCGTTGAGAAGGGGCAGGGCCCTTTCTTT. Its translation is CSVEKGQGPFF.

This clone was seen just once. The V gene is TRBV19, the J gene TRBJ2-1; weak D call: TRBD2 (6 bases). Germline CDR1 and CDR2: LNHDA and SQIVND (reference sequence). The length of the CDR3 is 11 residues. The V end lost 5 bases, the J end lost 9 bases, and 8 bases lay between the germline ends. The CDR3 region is CASSVSGEQFF. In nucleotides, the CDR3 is TGTGCCAGTAGTGTTAGCGGTGAGCAGTTCTTC.

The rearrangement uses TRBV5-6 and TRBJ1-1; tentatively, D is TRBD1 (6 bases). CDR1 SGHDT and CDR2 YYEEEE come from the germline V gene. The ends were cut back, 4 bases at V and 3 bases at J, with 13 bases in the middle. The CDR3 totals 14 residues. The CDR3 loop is CASSQGRGYTEAFF. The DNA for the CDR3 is TGTGCCAGCAGCCAGGGCAGGGGATACACTGAAGCTTTCTTT.